This record concerns one T cell receptor (beta chain) sequence. This entry is derived from a study of shared clonotypes between healthy human individuals. Repertoires were generated with immunoSEQ multiplex PCR, while TCRdb's copy carries only in-frame clones and drops some. The table includes around 2,000,000 clones, 85% to 95% detected once. Naive CD8 cells, CD45RO-negative and positively selected for CCR7, excluded terminally differentiated effector memory CD45RA+ cells. Germline CDR1 reads MDHEN; CDR2 reads SYDVKM. Trimming cost V 4 bases and J 5 bases; bases outside gene matches: 7. The CDR3 spans 14 residues.

This sequence originates from a man younger than 30 in good health. Some clones in this sample may be carry-over from other donors' samples. The source material was naive CD8+ T cells from PBMCs. The chain carries TRBV28 and TRBJ1-1; 7 bases match TRBD1. CDR3 DNA sequence: TGTGCCAGCAGTTGGGTGACAGGGAGGACTGAAGCTTTCTTT. This codes for CASSWVTGRTEAFF.